This TCR beta chain was captured in a study of blood T cell repertoires in COVID-19. Study context: Whether acute or convalescent, the COVID-19 samples came from the United States, Italy and Spain. The cDNA or gDNA used as material had been derived from T cells, B-cell-depleted T cells, or PBMCs.

Clinical histories supplied by participants themselves formed the basis of cohort assignment. Measured with immunoSEQ multiplex PCR; TCRdb has only the in-frame clones, and not every one. The table shows some 150,000 clones, with roughly 84% occurring only once. The TCR comes from a woman in her forties or fifties who had been exposed to COVID-19. The sample was PBMCs or T cells enriched from blood (not recorded which).

CDR3 in DNA: TGTGCCACCAGCAGAGGCAGGGCTCAAGAGACCCAGTACTTC. It codes for CATSRGRAQETQYF. J is TRBJ2-5 and V is TRBV15; possible D gene TRBD1, 5 bases. The CDR3 has 14 residues. V lost 1 base and J lost 2, with 8 bases in between. Per the germline V gene, CDR1 is LNHNV and CDR2 is YYDKDF (reference sequence).